Here is one T cell receptor beta chain with its context. Its binding antigen is unknown. Qualities for individual bases were not recorded, and no much larger clone is one base off. The trial excluded patients who had a history of autoimmune disease or were on systemic immunosuppression. Peripheral blood for TCR sequencing was drawn from every dose cohort at baseline, at cycle 4 day 1 and at cycle 7 day 1. Samples were obtained from an open-label, multicenter, first-in-human phase I dose-escalation trial of ivuxolimab. Adults with locally advanced or metastatic melanoma, renal cell, hepatocellular, or head and neck squamous cell carcinoma were enrolled in the trial. Before TCR sequencing, CD4+ T cells and CD8+ T cells were sorted from peripheral blood as separate populations. This record comes from a study of OX40 agonist ivuxolimab in advanced cancers. About the investigation overall: Ivuxolimab was a fully human IgG2 agonistic monoclonal antibody targeting the costimulatory receptor OX40 (CD134). Prior anti-PD-1, anti-PD-L1 or anti-CTLA-4 therapy was permitted, and checkpoint inhibitors had been received by less than 45% of dose-escalation patients. Intravenous ivuxolimab was administered to patients every 2 weeks at six dose levels: 0.01, 0.1, 0.3, 1.5, 3 and 10 mg/kg. Peripheral TCRbeta sequencing aimed to test whether ivuxolimab altered TCR sequence diversity and caused clonal T-cell expansion. Of the approximately 54 patients in dose escalation, 19 had hepatocellular carcinoma, around 15 had melanoma, 9 had renal cell carcinoma and 9 had head and neck cancer. The paper describes the monotherapy dose-escalation part (N of about 52 patients) of the phase I trial of ivuxolimab. Partial responses occurred in three dose-escalation patients: two with cutaneous melanoma and one with hepatocellular carcinoma. The dose-escalation cohort was 80% to 90% male with a mean age of about 60 years, ranging from roughly 20 to 80.

CDR1 and CDR2 were assigned from the germline V gene as SGHVS and FQNEAQ. The CDR3 numbers 17 residues from cysteine through phenylalanine. Only CDR3 DNA remains: 51 bases, in frame from the first base. V lost 5 bases and J lost 0 bases, and the count of bases not matched to a germline gene is 8. To sequence the TCRbeta CDR3 region, genomic DNA was isolated from the sorted cells. The immunoSEQ Assay was used for sequencing of TCRbeta CDR3 regions. The table comes from immuneACCESS by way of TCRdb, which keeps in-frame sequences with V and J called. Part of the clones is missing from these tables; in studies checked, under half for an unresolved V gene and the rest for unknown reasons. Present in this sample are about 100,000 clones, about nine tenths of which were seen just once. The top ten clones comprise 0.25% to 0.35% of the sample. General conclusions and limits of the study: Low levels of normalized T-cell clonal expansion were also seen in some patients who did not respond. In the 0.1-3.0 mg/kg groups, partial responders had among the lowest normalized peripheral clonal expansion, particularly in CD8+ T cells. After ivuxolimab, more expanded clones were found on average in CD8+ T cells than in CD4+ T cells. Clonal expansion of both CD4+ and CD8+ blood T cells was observed from baseline to week 6 at doses 0.1 to 3.0 mg/kg. The antigen specificity of the peripheral T cells that underwent clonal expansion was not determined.

The receptor chain draws on TRBV7-8 and TRBJ2-2, with TRBD2 matching 8 junction bases. This TCR derives from an adult with an advanced solid tumor such as melanoma, head and neck, liver or kidney cancer. The input for sequencing was CD4+ or CD8+ T cells sorted from blood, taken in a trial of the OX40 agonist ivuxolimab. At the DNA level, the sequence is TGTGCCAGCAGCCGCCTAGCGGGCCCTGCGAACACCGGGGAGCTGTTTTTT. Its translation reads: CASSRLAGPANTGELFF. Here the CDR3 is joined to the reference TRBV7-8 and TRBJ2-2 genes, and the full variable domain is: GAGVSQSPRYKVAKRGQDVALRCDPISGHVSLFWYQQALGQGPEFLTYFQNEAQLDKSGLPSDRFFAERPEGSVSTLKIQRTQQEDSAVYLCASSRLAGPANTGELFFGEGSRLTVL.